This TCR beta chain was identified during a study of CD8 T cells in Susac syndrome. While CD8+ and CD4+ T cells were isolated negatively, TEMRA cells were enriched by FACS. General observations from the study: The study's TCR sequencing and HLA analysis covered a relatively small number of individuals, and the study acknowledged this.

Between the trimmed V and J ends, which lost 2 bases and 9 bases, there was a span of 14 bases. Germline V gene data show CDR1 as GTSNPN and CDR2 as SVGIG (reference sequence). The CDR3 has 13 residues. RNA was extracted with the RNeasy kit, and a quantity of 0.5 to 1 ug was reverse transcribed using random hexamers. TCRdb itself ran the immunoSEQ multiplex PCR reads through MiXCR, one entry per CDR3 protein. In the table there are roughly 200,000 distinct CDR3 sequences, 90% to 95% of which are singletons. As regards this clonotype: Its target is unknown.

V usage is TRBV30 and J usage is TRBJ2-4; D not resolved. Input material: CD4+ T cells from PBMCs. This TCR derives from a human donor with Susac syndrome. The CDR3 coding sequence is TGTGCCTGGAGTCCTGTACTCTCCAGCATTCAGTACTTC. It yields the protein CAWSPVLSSIQYF.